The 28 T cell receptor beta chains reported below all come from one sample, sequenced in a study of CD8 T cells in ankylosing spondylitis. TCRdb ran MiXCR on the 5' RACE reads and lists one entry per CDR3 protein. The sample records about 130,000 distinct CDR3 sequences, about 7% being singletons. Source material: blood, either unsorted or a sorted T cell fraction (not recorded which). These receptor sequences come from a female donor with ankylosing spondylitis or in good health (not recorded which).

This clonotype was seen many times. The V gene is TRBV10-3, the J gene TRBJ1-1; 9 bases align to TRBD1. This CDR3 spans 17 amino acids. CDR1 and CDR2 (germline): ENHRY, SYGVKD. The J segment lost 0 bases and the V segment lost 2 bases, leaving 7 bases of the junction unmatched. CDR3 nucleotides: TGTGCCATCAGTGAGGGCACAGGGGGCCTCATGAACACTGAAGCTTTCTTT. Encoded protein: CAISEGTGGLMNTEAFF.

This clonotype was observed at least ten times. The junction differs from germline at one of its ends, possibly a read error. The CDR3 loop is CASSPIGVSYNEQFF. The CDR3 DNA follows: TGTGCTAGCAGTCCCATAGGGGTTTCCTACAATGAGCAGTTCTTC. The V call is TRBV7-7, the J call TRBJ2-1; possibly TRBD1 for D (5 bases). CDR1 is SSHAT and CDR2 is FNYEAQ in the germline V gene (reference sequence). The CDR3 contains 15 residues.

This clonotype was recorded at least ten times. The genes are TRBV2 and TRBJ1-6; 9 bases match TRBD1. Looked up from germline, CDR1 is SNHLY and CDR2 is FYNNEI. Losses at the gene ends were 3 bases for V and 11 bases for J; bases not matched to a gene: 5. This CDR3 comprises 14 residues. CDR3: CASSEGQGWTPLHF. CDR3 nucleotides: TGTGCCAGCAGTGAGGGACAGGGTTGGACACCCCTCCACTTT. Full variable domain (outside the CDR3, taken from reference TRBV2 and TRBJ1-6): EPEVTQTPSHQVTQMGQEVILRCVPISNHLYFYWYRQILGQKVEFLVSFYNNEISEKSEIFDDQFSVERPDGSNFTLKIRSTKLEDSAMYFCASSEGQGWTPLHFGNGTRLTVT.

The chain combines TRBV11-3 with TRBJ1-1, with D possibly matching TRBD1 (5 bases). CDR1 and CDR2 from the germline V gene are SGHNT and YENEEA. The CDR3 has 15 amino acids. Deletions cut 1 base from V and 5 bases from J, with 14 bases between. DNA for the CDR3: TGTGCCAGCAGCTTAGTAAGCGGGGGAGTTACTGAAGCTTTCTTT. Its translation: CASSLVSGGVTEAFF.

This clonotype was detected many times. V gene TRBV7-3 combines with J gene TRBJ2-5; 9 bases line up with TRBD1. V trimming: 2 bases; J trimming: 5 bases; junction bases outside the gene matches: 15. Germline CDR1 reads SGHTA; CDR2 reads FQGTGA. The CDR3 extends over 18 amino acids. CDR3 sequence: CASSLPHNPGQGNETQYF. The CDR3 nucleotides are TGTGCCAGCAGCTTACCGCATAATCCGGGACAGGGAAATGAGACCCAGTACTTC.

This clonotype was detected ten times or more. This chain links TRBV5-1 with TRBJ1-3; 9 nucleotides agree with TRBD1. The CDR3 spans 17 residues. Germline V gene sequence: CDR1 SGHRS, CDR2 YFSETQ. V lost 4 bases, J lost 0 bases, and 8 bases stayed unmatched. The DNA for the CDR3 is TGCGCCAGCAGCCAGGCTTTGGGACAGGGCTCTGGAAACACCATATATTTT. Its protein is CASSQALGQGSGNTIYF.

At least ten counts were recorded for this clonotype. The gene calls are TRBV5-1 and TRBJ2-3; no reliable D call. The CDR3 length is 16 residues. With 4 bases removed from V and 4 bases from J, the gap between germline ends came to 19 bases. Germline assignment: CDR1 SGHRS and CDR2 YFSETQ. CDR3 in amino acids: CASSPNSDWNADTQYF. In DNA, the CDR3 is TGCGCCAGCAGCCCCAACTCCGATTGGAATGCAGATACGCAGTATTTT.

The chain is built from TRBV5-1 and TRBJ2-7, with D possibly being TRBD2 (6 bases). Trimming took 0 bases from V and 3 from J, leaving 13 bases between them. This CDR3 contains 15 residues. CDR1 and CDR2 from the germline V gene are SGHRS and YFSETQ. CDR3 nucleotide sequence: TGCGCCAGCAGCTTGGCCGACCGGGAGAGCTACGAGCAGTACTTC. The encoded protein is CASSLADRESYEQYF.

This clonotype has more than one count but fewer than ten. The CDR3 region is CASSSDRRGTTNEKLFF. In DNA form, the CDR3 reads TGTGCCAGCAGTTCTGACAGGAGGGGAACAACTAATGAAAAACTGTTTTTT. The chain links TRBV12-3 or TRBV12-4 to TRBJ1-4; D might be TRBD1 (6 bases). The CDR3 consists of 17 residues. The V end lost 4 bases, the J end lost 0 bases, and 15 bases lay between the germline ends.

In the case of this clonotype: This CDR3 fails to terminate in the conserved phenylalanine or tryptophan, so it likely reflects a read error. The DNA is left out, because the CDR3 cannot be placed on it with certainty; the CDR3 is given as TCRdb lists it. CDR3 protein: CASSLSTGSSWETRYL. V gene TRBV5-1 combines with J gene TRBJ2-5; TRBD1 is the table's D call and was not checked against the DNA. Both ends counted, the CDR3 spans 16 residues. Germline V gene lookup returns CDR1 SGHRS and CDR2 YFSETQ.

This clonotype was counted many times. CDR3 in DNA: TGCAGCGTTGAAGGGCGACAGGGGGAAGGTCAGCCCCAGCATTTT. Its translation is CSVEGRQGEGQPQHF. J is TRBJ1-5 and V is TRBV29-1; 9 bases agree with TRBD1. Germline V gene lookup returns CDR1 SQVTM and CDR2 ANQGSEA. The CDR3 runs to 15 residues. The trim removed 1 base at V and 6 bases at J, leaving 7 bases unmatched. Based on the CDR3 plus reference TRBV29-1 and TRBJ1-5, the full variable domain is SAVISQKPSRDICQRGTSLTIQCQVDSQVTMMFWYRQQPGQSLTLIATANQGSEATYESGFVIDKFPISRPNLTFSTLTVSNMSPEDSSIYLCSVEGRQGEGQPQHFGDGTRLSIL.

With regard to this clonotype: This may come from a read error, since a much larger clone is one base off. The gene calls are TRBV12-3 or TRBV12-4 and TRBJ2-6, with 8 bases fitting TRBD2. This CDR3 contains 18 residues. Losses at the gene ends were 10 bases for V and 2 bases for J; bases not matched to a gene: 16. The CDR3 region has the DNA TGTGCCATCAGGGGCGGGGGGATTCATGCGGCTGGGGCCAACGTCCTGACTTTC. Protein sequence: CAIRGGGIHAAGANVLTF.

In its sample, this clonotype was seen many times. The chain's CDR3 is CASSLGTGRYEQYF. CDR3 bases: TGTGCCAGCAGTTTAGGGACGGGACGCTACGAGCAGTACTTC. The rearrangement joins TRBV12-3 or TRBV12-4 to TRBJ2-7; D is tentatively TRBD1 or TRBD2 (5 bases each). The V end was cut by 1 base, the J end by 3 bases, with 10 bases between. The CDR3 runs to 14 residues.

There are many counts of this clonotype. The chain carries TRBV5-1 and TRBJ2-3, with D uncertain. The CDR3 consists of 15 residues. The V end lost 0 bases, the J end lost 2 bases, and 10 bases lay between the germline ends. Germline V gene data show CDR1 as SGHRS and CDR2 as YFSETQ. CDR3 amino acids: CASSLDGRLTDTQYF. In nucleotides, the CDR3 is TGCGCCAGCAGCTTGGACGGAAGGCTCACAGATACGCAGTATTTT.

This clonotype was counted ten times or more. The CDR3 is CASDSGGEQFF. The DNA for the CDR3 is TGTGCCAGCGACAGCGGGGGCGAGCAGTTCTTC. The chain recombines TRBV6-6 with TRBJ2-1; TRBD2 matches at 8 bases. The germline V gene encodes CDR1 MNHNY and CDR2 SVGAGI (reference sequence). The CDR3 sequence is 11 residues long. The ends lost 8 bases at V and 10 bases at J; junction bases unmatched: 4.

This clonotype occurred many times. The chain employs TRBV6-1 and TRBJ2-1, with unresolved D. Germline CDR1 MNHNS, CDR2 SASEGT. The CDR3 runs 12 residues. Trimming pared 2 bases from V and 6 bases from J, leaving 5 bases between. The DNA of the CDR3 is TGTGCCAGCAGTGAACAAATCAATGAGCAGTTCTTC. It yields the protein CASSEQINEQFF.

This clonotype was counted a few times. This chain uses TRBV30 with TRBJ1-1, with TRBD1 as a possible D gene (6 bases). The germline V gene encodes CDR1 GTSNPN and CDR2 SVGIG (reference sequence). The CDR3 covers 12 residues. Trimming took off 1 base at V and 6 bases at J, with 9 bases between the two ends. The CDR3 sequence: CAWSARGPEAFF. The CDR3 region has the DNA TGTGCCTGGAGTGCCAGGGGCCCTGAAGCTTTCTTT.

This clonotype was picked up many times. The chain is built from TRBV12-3 or TRBV12-4 and TRBJ1-2; D ambiguous. The CDR3 is made up of 12 amino acids. With 4 bases removed from V and 2 bases from J, the gap between germline ends came to 5 bases. This chain's CDR3 is CASSYSNYGYTF. The CDR3 DNA is TGTGCCAGCAGTTACAGCAACTATGGCTACACCTTC.

This clonotype showed up many times. The chain carries TRBV4-1 and TRBJ1-2, with D possibly being TRBD1 (5 bases). Between the trimmed V and J ends, which lost 0 bases and 4 bases, there was a span of 12 bases. The CDR3 consists of 15 residues. Per germline, CDR1 MGHRA and CDR2 YSYEKL. The CDR3: CASSQDDFGTYGYTF. CDR3 in DNA: TGCGCCAGCAGCCAAGATGATTTCGGGACCTATGGCTACACCTTC.

This clonotype was picked up many times. This chain uses TRBV6-1 with TRBJ1-1, with TRBD1 as a possible D gene (5 bases). The CDR3 runs to 13 residues. Germline CDR1 and CDR2: MNHNS and SASEGT. Trimming shortened V by 11 bases and J by 0 bases, and 13 bases separated the two germline ends. CDR3: CAGQQTVNTEAFF. The CDR3 nucleotides are TGTGCCGGACAACAGACAGTGAACACTGAAGCTTTCTTT.

In this sample, this clonotype turned up once. The chain carries TRBV9 and TRBJ2-3; TRBD2 aligns across 13 bases. The V gene end was trimmed by 4 bases and the J gene end by 6 bases; junction bases not matched to a gene: 11. The length of the CDR3 is 17 residues. Per the germline V gene, CDR1 is SGDLS and CDR2 is YYNGEE. DNA for the CDR3: TGTGCCAGCAGCTCCAGAGGACTAGCGGGAGTCGGGGATACGCAGTATTTT. Translating gives CASSSRGLAGVGDTQYF.

At least ten counts were recorded for this clonotype. The chain uses TRBV12-3 or TRBV12-4 and TRBJ2-1; D remains ambiguous. The germline V and J ends were trimmed by 6 bases and 13 bases, with 16 bases remaining between them. This CDR3 is 12 amino acids long. CDR3 DNA sequence: TGTGCCAGCAGCCCTAACGCGCCGACACAGTTCTTC. It is translated as CASSPNAPTQFF.

This clonotype occurred many times. The chain couples TRBV5-4 to TRBJ1-2; tentative D call: TRBD1 (6 bases). V was cut by 5 bases and J by 8 bases, with 13 bases left in between. The CDR3 length is 12 residues. Germline CDR1 reads SGHNT; CDR2 reads YYREEE (reference sequence). Here the CDR3 DNA reads TGTGCCAGCAGGGTGGCAGGGGAAGGCTACACCTTC. This sequence encodes CASRVAGEGYTF.

There are many counts of this clonotype. The CDR3 nucleotides read TGCAGTGCTAGAGATTGGCTAGCGGGGGGGGCCTACGAGCAGTACTTC. Translation gives CSARDWLAGGAYEQYF. This chain connects TRBV20-1 to TRBJ2-7; TRBD2 agrees at 12 bases. CDR1 and CDR2 from the germline V gene are DFQATT and SNEGSKA (reference sequence). There are 16 residues in the CDR3. The J segment lost 2 bases and the V segment lost 0 bases, leaving 5 bases of the junction unmatched.

This clonotype has a count of ten or more. V is TRBV5-1 and J is TRBJ1-2, with 8 bases that match TRBD1. This CDR3 is 13 amino acids long. In germline, CDR1 is SGHRS, CDR2 YFSETQ. Unmatched junction bases numbered 4, after V lost 3 bases and J lost 6 bases. Here the CDR3 DNA reads TGCGCCAGCAGCTGGACAGGGTGGGATGGCTACACCTTC. Translated, it gives CASSWTGWDGYTF.

The sample holds one count of this clonotype. This sequence joins TRBV12-3 or TRBV12-4 and TRBJ1-1; perhaps TRBD1 as D (5 bases). The CDR3 extends over 18 amino acids. CDR3 loop: CTLSLLGGTIAPNTEAFF. CDR3 nucleotide sequence: TGTACCCTCAGTTTACTTGGCGGGACCATTGCTCCGAACACTGAAGCTTTCTTT.

This clonotype was picked up many times. This rearrangement joins TRBV3-1 to TRBJ2-7, with 10 bases aligning to TRBD1. The length of the CDR3 is 16 residues. Germline loops: CDR1 LGHDT, CDR2 YNNKEL (reference sequence). The V segment lost 5 bases and the J segment 5 bases; nucleotides outside the gene matches: 12. CDR3 residues: CASSESIGTGAHEQYF. The CDR3 DNA reads as TGTGCCAGCAGCGAGTCAATCGGGACAGGGGCCCACGAGCAGTACTTC.

This clonotype was seen ten or more times. The CDR3 nucleotides read TGTGCCAGCAGCCCACAAGTAGGAAACACTGAAGCTTTCTTT. Translated, it gives CASSPQVGNTEAFF. The chain uses TRBV3-1 and TRBJ1-1; D call uncertain. The CDR3 covers 14 residues. V was cut by 4 bases and J by 2 bases, with 11 bases left in between. Looked up from germline, CDR1 is LGHDT and CDR2 is YNNKEL (reference sequence).